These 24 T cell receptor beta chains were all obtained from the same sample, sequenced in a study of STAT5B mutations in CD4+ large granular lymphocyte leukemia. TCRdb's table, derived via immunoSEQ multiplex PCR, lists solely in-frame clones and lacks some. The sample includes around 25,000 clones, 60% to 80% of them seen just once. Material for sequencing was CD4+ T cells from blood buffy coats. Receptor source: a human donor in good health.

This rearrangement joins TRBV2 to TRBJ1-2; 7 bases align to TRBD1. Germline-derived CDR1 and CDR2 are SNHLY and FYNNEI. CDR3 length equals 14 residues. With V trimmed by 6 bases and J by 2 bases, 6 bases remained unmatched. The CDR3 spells CASSRDSSNYGYTF. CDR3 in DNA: TGTGCCAGCAGCCGGGACAGCTCCAACTATGGCTACACCTTC.

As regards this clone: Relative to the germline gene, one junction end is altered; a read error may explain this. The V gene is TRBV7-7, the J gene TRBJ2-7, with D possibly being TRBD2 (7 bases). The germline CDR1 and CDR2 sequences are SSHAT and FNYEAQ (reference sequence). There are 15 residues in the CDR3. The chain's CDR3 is CASSLGGGGEYEQYF. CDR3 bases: TGTGCTAGCAGCTTAGGGGGGGGTGGAGAGTACGAGCAGTACTTC.

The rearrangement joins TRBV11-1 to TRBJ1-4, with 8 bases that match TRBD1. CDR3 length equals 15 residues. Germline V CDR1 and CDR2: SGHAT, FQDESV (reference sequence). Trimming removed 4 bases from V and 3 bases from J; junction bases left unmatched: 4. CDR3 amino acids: CASSSGQGANEKLFF. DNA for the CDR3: TGTGCCAGCAGCTCCGGACAGGGTGCTAATGAAAAACTGTTTTTT.

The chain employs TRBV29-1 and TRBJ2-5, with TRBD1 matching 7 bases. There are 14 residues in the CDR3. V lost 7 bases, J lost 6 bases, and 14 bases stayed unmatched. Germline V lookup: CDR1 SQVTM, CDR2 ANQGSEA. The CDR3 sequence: CSAYRGTTQKTQYF. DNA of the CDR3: TGCAGCGCCTACAGGGGAACCACACAAAAGACCCAGTACTTC.

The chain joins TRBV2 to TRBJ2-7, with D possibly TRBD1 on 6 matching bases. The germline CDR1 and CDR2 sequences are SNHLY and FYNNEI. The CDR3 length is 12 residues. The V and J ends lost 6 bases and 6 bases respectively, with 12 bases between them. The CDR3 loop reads CASRNQGSEQYF. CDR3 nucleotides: TGTGCCAGCAGAAATCAGGGGAGCGAGCAGTACTTC.

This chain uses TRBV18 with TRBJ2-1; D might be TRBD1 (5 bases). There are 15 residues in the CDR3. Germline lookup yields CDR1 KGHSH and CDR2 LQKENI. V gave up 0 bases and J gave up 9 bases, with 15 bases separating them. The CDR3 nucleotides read TGTGCCAGCTCACCACCCTCCATGGCAGGGTCTGAGCAGTTCTTC. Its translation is CASSPPSMAGSEQFF.

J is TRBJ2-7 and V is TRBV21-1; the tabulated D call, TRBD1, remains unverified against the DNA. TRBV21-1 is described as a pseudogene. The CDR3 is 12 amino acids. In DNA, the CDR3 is TGTGCCAGCAGCGACAGCTGCTACGAGCAGTACTTC. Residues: CASSDSCYEQYF.

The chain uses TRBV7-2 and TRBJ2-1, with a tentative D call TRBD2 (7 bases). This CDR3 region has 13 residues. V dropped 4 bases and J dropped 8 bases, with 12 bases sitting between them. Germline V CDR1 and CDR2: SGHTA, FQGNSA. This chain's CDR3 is CASSSRGGDEQFF. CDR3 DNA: TGTGCCAGCAGCTCCAGGGGAGGGGATGAGCAGTTCTTC.

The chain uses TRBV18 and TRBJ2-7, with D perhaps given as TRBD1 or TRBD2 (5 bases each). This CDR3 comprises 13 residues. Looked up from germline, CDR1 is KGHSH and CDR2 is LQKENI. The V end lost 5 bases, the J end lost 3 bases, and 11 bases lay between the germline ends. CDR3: CASSTGTNYEQYF. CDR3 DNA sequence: TGTGCCAGCTCAACCGGGACCAACTACGAGCAGTACTTC.

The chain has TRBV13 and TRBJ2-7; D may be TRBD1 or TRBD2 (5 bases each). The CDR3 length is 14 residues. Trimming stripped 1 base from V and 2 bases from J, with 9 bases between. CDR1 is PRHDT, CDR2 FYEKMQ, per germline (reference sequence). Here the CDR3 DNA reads TGTGCCAGCAGCTTAGCGGGGCGACCCTACGAGCAGTACTTC. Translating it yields CASSLAGRPYEQYF.

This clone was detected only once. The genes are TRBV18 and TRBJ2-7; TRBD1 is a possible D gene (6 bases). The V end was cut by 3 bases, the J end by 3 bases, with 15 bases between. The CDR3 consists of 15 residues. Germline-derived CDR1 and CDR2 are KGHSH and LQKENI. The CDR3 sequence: CASSPGETGGYEQYF. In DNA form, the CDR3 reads TGTGCCAGCTCACCGGGGGAGACAGGTGGCTACGAGCAGTACTTC.

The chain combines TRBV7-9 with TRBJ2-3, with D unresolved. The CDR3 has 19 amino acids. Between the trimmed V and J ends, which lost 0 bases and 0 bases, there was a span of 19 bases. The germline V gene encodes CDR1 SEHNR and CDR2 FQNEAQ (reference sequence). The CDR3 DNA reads TGTGCCAGCAGCTTAGCGCAACGACCGGGTTTTACTAGCACAGATACGCAGTATTTT. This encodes CASSLAQRPGFTSTDTQYF.

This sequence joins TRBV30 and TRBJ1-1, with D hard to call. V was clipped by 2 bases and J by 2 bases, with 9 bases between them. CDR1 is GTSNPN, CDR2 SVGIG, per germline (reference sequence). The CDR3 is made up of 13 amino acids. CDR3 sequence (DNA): TGTGCCTGGAGTCTCGAGTTTAACACTGAAGCTTTCTTT. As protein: CAWSLEFNTEAFF.

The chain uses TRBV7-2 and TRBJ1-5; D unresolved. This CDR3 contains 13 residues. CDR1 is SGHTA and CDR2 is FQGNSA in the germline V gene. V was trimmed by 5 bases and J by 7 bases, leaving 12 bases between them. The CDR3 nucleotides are TGTGCCAGCAGCCCCCACTTAGAGCAGCCCCAGCATTTT. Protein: CASSPHLEQPQHF.

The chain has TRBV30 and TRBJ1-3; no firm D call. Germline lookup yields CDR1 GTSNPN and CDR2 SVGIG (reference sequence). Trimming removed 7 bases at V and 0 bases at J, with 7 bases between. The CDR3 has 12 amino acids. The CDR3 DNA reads TGTGCCTACGGGAACTCTGGAAACACCATATATTTT. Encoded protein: CAYGNSGNTIYF.

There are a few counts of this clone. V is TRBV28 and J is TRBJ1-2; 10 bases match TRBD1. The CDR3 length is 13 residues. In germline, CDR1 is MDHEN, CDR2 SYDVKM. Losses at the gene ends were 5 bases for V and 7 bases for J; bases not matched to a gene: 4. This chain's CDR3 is CASSPGQGGGYTF. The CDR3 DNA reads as TGTGCCAGCAGTCCCGGACAGGGGGGTGGCTACACCTTC.

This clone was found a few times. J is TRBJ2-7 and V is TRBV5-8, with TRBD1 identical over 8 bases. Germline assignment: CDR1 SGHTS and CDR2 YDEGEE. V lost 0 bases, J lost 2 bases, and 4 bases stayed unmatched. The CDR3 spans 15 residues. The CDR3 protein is CASSLGGQGTYEQYF. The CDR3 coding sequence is TGTGCCAGCAGCTTGGGAGGACAGGGAACCTACGAGCAGTACTTC. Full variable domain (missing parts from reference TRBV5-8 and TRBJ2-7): EAGVTQSPTHLIKTRGQQATLRCSPISGHTSVYWYQQALGLGLQFLLWYDEGEERNRGNFPPRFSGRQFPNYSSELNVNALELEDSALYLCASSLGGQGTYEQYFGPGTRLTVT.

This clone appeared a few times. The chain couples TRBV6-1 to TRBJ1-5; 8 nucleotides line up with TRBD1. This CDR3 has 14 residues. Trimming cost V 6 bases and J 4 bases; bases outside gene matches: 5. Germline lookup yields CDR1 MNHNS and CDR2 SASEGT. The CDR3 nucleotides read TGTGCCAGCAGCGGGACAGGCGGGAATCAGCCCCAGCATTTT. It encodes CASSGTGGNQPQHF.

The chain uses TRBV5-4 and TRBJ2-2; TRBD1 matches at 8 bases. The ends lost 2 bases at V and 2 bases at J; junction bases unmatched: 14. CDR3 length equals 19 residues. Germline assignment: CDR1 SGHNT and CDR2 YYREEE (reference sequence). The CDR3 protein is CASSFALGAGGLNTGELFF. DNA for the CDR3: TGTGCCAGCAGCTTTGCGCTTGGCGCAGGGGGCCTTAACACCGGGGAGCTGTTTTTT. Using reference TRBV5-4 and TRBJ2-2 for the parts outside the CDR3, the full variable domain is ETGVTQSPTHLIKTRGQQVTLRCSSQSGHNTVSWYQQALGQGPQFIFQYYREEENGRGNFPPRFSGLQFPNYSSELNVNALELDDSALYLCASSFALGAGGLNTGELFFGEGSRLTVL.

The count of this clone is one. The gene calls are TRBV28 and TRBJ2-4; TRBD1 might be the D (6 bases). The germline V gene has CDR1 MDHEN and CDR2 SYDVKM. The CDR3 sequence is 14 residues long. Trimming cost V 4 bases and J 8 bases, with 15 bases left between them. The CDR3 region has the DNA TGTGCCAGCAGTTCCCCAGGGGTCGTTGACATTCAGTACTTC. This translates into CASSSPGVVDIQYF.

The CDR3 protein is CASSLLGGTGNTIYF. The CDR3 nucleotides read TGTGCCAGCAGCTTGTTAGGGGGGACCGGAAACACCATATATTTT. The chain employs TRBV7-9 and TRBJ1-3; tentative D call: TRBD1 (6 bases). V lost 3 bases and J 4 bases, leaving 13 bases between the germline ends. Germline CDR1 is SEHNR and CDR2 is FQNEAQ (reference sequence). The CDR3 totals 15 residues.

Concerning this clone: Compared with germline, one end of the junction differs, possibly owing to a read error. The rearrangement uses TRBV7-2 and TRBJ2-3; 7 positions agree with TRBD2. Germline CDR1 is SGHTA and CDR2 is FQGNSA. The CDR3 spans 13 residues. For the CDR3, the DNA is TGTGCCAGCAGCCTAGCGGACGCCAATACGCAGTATTTT. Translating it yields CASSLADANTQYF.

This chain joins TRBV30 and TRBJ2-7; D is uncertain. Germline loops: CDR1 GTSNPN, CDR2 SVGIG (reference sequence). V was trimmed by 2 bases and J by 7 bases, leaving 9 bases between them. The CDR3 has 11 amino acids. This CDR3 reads CAWSHVGEQYF. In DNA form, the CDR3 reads TGTGCCTGGAGTCACGTGGGGGAGCAGTACTTC. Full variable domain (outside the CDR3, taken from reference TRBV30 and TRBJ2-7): SQTIHQWPATLVQPVGSPLSLECTVEGTSNPNLYWYRQAAGRGLQLLFYSVGIGQISSEVPQNLSASRPQDRQFILSSKKLLLSDSGFYLCAWSHVGEQYFGPGTRLTVT.

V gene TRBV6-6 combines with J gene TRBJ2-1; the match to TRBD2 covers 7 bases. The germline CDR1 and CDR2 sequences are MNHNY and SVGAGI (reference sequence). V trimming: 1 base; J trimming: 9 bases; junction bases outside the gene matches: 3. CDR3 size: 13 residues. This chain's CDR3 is CASSYWGGREQFF. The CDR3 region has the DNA TGTGCCAGCAGTTACTGGGGGGGACGTGAGCAGTTCTTC.